This T cell receptor (beta chain) was sequenced for a study of OX40 agonist ivuxolimab in advanced cancers. Some background on the complete study: Ivuxolimab was an agonistic, fully human IgG2 monoclonal antibody directed against OX40 (CD134), a costimulatory receptor. Intravenous ivuxolimab was administered to patients every 2 weeks at six dose levels: 0.01, 0.1, 0.3, 1.5, 3 and 10 mg/kg. Of the roughly 50 dose-escalation patients, hepatocellular carcinoma was present in about 19, melanoma in approximately 15, renal cell carcinoma in 9 and head and neck cancer in 9. A male proportion of around 83% and a mean age of 60 years, ranging from roughly 20 to 80, were recorded for the dose-escalation cohort. Prior anti-PD-1, anti-PD-L1 or anti-CTLA-4 therapy was permitted, and about 40% of dose-escalation patients had received checkpoint inhibitors. Partial responses occurred in three dose-escalation patients, of whom one had hepatocellular carcinoma and two had cutaneous melanoma. The purpose of peripheral TCRbeta sequencing was to test whether ivuxolimab changed TCR sequence diversity and led to clonal T-cell expansion. The paper covers the monotherapy dose-escalation part of the phase I ivuxolimab trial, which included N of about 50 patients. Results the study describes overall, beyond this receptor: At doses from 0.1 to 3.0 mg/kg, clonal expansion was seen in both CD4+ and CD8+ blood T cells between baseline and week 6. In partial responders in the 0.1-3.0 mg/kg groups, normalized peripheral clonal expansion was found to be among the lowest, especially among CD8+ T cells. Low levels of normalized T-cell clonal expansion were also seen in some patients who did not respond. After ivuxolimab, CD8+ T cells had more expanded clones than CD4+ T cells on average. The antigen specificity of the clonally expanded peripheral T cells was not determined.

The trial excluded patients who had a history of autoimmune disease or were on systemic immunosuppression. In every dose cohort, peripheral blood was drawn for TCR sequencing at baseline, cycle 4 day 1, and cycle 7 day 1. The samples were taken from a phase I, first-in-human, multicenter, open-label dose-escalation trial of ivuxolimab. The trial enrolled adults with locally advanced or metastatic head and neck squamous cell, hepatocellular, melanoma or renal cell carcinoma. Before TCR sequencing, CD4+ T cells and CD8+ T cells were sorted from peripheral blood as separate populations. For sequencing of the TCRbeta CDR3 region, genomic DNA was extracted from the sorted cells. TCRbeta CDR3 regions were sequenced using the immunoSEQ Assay. TCRdb retrieved this table from immuneACCESS and kept in-frame rearrangements only. Not all clones are present; in checked studies, unresolved V genes account for under half, and no reason is known for the remainder. The sample includes about 62,000 clones, with roughly nine tenths observed a single time. The ten most abundant clones make up around 0.8% of the sample.

CDR1 and CDR2 (MNHNS, SASEGT) derive from the germline V gene. The CDR3 covers 14 residues, taking in both the cysteine and the phenylalanine. Only the CDR3 portion is preserved as DNA: 42 bases, with reading frame beginning at the first base. V gives up 0 bases and J gives up 5 bases, and the segment between their germline ends measures 10 bases. Turning to this clone: What antigen it recognizes has not been identified. Qualities for individual bases were not recorded, and no much larger clone is one base off.

This specimen consisted of CD4+ or CD8+ T cells sorted from blood, obtained in a trial of the OX40 agonist ivuxolimab. Recombination linked TRBV6-1 to TRBJ2-5; no D gene is confidently identified. The TCR was taken from an adult with an advanced solid tumor such as melanoma, head and neck, liver or kidney cancer. Here is the DNA: TGTGCCAGCAGTGAAGCTCGAGTACGGGAGACCCAGTACTTC. Its product reads: CASSEARVRETQYF.